This is a list of T cell receptor beta chains from one sample in a study of beta chain features in type 1 diabetes. Profiling relied on immunoSEQ multiplex PCR, and the TCRdb table lists in-frame clones only, not all of them. The table includes about 250,000 clones, 11% detected once. The sequencing input was naive CD4+ T cells from blood. These receptors originate from a young man with type 1 diabetes. Both conserved end residues are part of each CDR3. The order of the fields is J gene, clone size, D gene, V gene, CDR3 DNA, CDR3 protein. A D gene is named only where the DNA matches it firmly. Expanded clones get a size class; other rows say once, few or many, or leave the size out.

TRBJ1-1,few,NA,TRBV27,TGTGCCAGCAGTCGAACGGGATTCACTGAAGCTTTCTTT,CASSRTGFTEAFF
TRBJ1-2,few,NA,TRBV11-2,TGTGCCAGCAGACCTGAAAGGGGAGGCTACACCTTC,CASRPERGGYTF
TRBJ2-1,NA,NA,TRBV7-7,TGTGCTAGCAGCTTAGGAGAATCTTCCTACAATGAGCAGTTCTTC,CASSLGESSYNEQFF
TRBJ1-2,once,TRBD1,TRBV9,TGTGCCAGCAGCGTGACAGGGAACTGTGGCTACACCTTC,CASSVTGNCGYTF
TRBJ1-1,NA,TRBD1,TRBV7-2,TGTGCCAGCAGCTTTCGACAGGGGACTGAAGCTTTCTTT,CASSFRQGTEAFF
TRBJ2-2,NA,NA,TRBV12-5,TGTGCTAGTGCCCAGGGCACCGGGGAGCTGTTTTTT,CASAQGTGELFF
TRBJ2-1,NA,TRBD1,TRBV28,TGTGCCAGCAGTTACAGGGGGCGGGGTGAGCAGTTCTTC,CASSYRGRGEQFF
TRBJ1-1,NA,TRBD1,TRBV7-6,TGTGCCAGCAGCTCACAGGGGTCCCGTGTCACTGAAGCTTTCTTT,CASSSQGSRVTEAFF
TRBJ2-6,NA,NA,TRBV5-4,TGTGCCAGCAGCTCGGAGGGGGGGGCCAACGTCCTGACTTTC,CASSSEGGANVLTF
TRBJ2-2,few,TRBD1,TRBV5-1,TGCGCCAGCAGCTTGGAAAGGACAGGAGAGCTGTTTTTT,CASSLERTGELFF
TRBJ2-3,few,TRBD2,TRBV9,TGTGCCAGCAGCGTAGGTCTAGCGGCAGATACGCAGTATTTT,CASSVGLAADTQYF
TRBJ2-1,few,TRBD2,TRBV14,TGTGCCAGCAGCCAGATAGCGGGGGGCTACAATGAGCAGTTCTTC,CASSQIAGGYNEQFF
TRBJ2-3,once,NA,TRBV19,TGTGCCAGTAGCGGGGGGCTTGGGGGCACAGATACGCAGTATTTT,CASSGGLGGTDTQYF
TRBJ2-6,NA,NA,TRBV7-9,TGTGCCAGCAGCTCCCGGGCCGGGACTGGGGCCAACGTCCTGACTTTC,CASSSRAGTGANVLTF
TRBJ1-4,NA,NA,TRBV2,TGTGCCAGCAGTGTACAGGGAAGGAACGAAAAACTGTTTTTT,CASSVQGRNEKLFF
TRBJ1-1,NA,NA,TRBV29-1,TGCAGCGCGCAATCTATAACCCACACTGAAGCTTTCTTT,CSAQSITHTEAFF
TRBJ2-3,NA,NA,TRBV13,TGTGCCAGCAGCGAACTCGGGACACAGGAGTATTTT,CASSELGTQEYF
TRBJ1-2,NA,NA,TRBV28,TGTGCCAGCAGTTTGAGGGATAGCGGCTATGGCTACACCTTC,CASSLRDSGYGYTF
TRBJ1-1,few,TRBD1,TRBV5-4,TGTGCCAGCAGCTTGGGGGGACAGGGGGCGCGGGGCACTGAAGCTTTCTTT,CASSLGGQGARGTEAFF
TRBJ1-6,NA,NA,TRBV12-5,TGTGCTAGTGGTTGGGAGGATTCACCCCTCCACTTT,CASGWEDSPLHF
TRBJ2-1,NA,TRBD2,TRBV30,TGTGCCTGGAGCTCCGGGACTAGCGGGGGCTACAATGAGCAGTTCTTC,CAWSSGTSGGYNEQFF
TRBJ2-7,NA,NA,TRBV7-2,TGTGCCAGCAACCCACCGAACTATGAGCAGTACTTC,CASNPPNYEQYF
TRBJ2-1,NA,TRBD2,TRBV7-2,TGTGCCAGCAGCTCGAGGGCGCTAGCGGTGGCTAGGGATGAGCAGTTCTTC,CASSSRALAVARDEQFF
TRBJ1-4,few,NA,TRBV2,TGTGCCAGCAGTGACGTACGGAGACCAACTAATGAAAAACTGTTTTTT,CASSDVRRPTNEKLFF
TRBJ2-6,few,NA,TRBV6-6,TGTGCCAGCAGCTTTACAGGGTCCGGGGCCAACGTCCTGACTTTC,CASSFTGSGANVLTF
TRBJ2-7,NA,NA,TRBV28,TGTGCCAGCAGTCCAACAGGGAAGTTGGACTTC,CASSPTGKLDF
TRBJ1-2,NA,NA,TRBV6-6,TGTGCCAGCAGTTACTCGAACGGGTATGGCTACACCTTC,CASSYSNGYGYTF
TRBJ2-7,NA,TRBD1,TRBV15,TGTGCCACCAGCAGAGCCGGGACAGGGGTCTACGAGCAGTACTTC,CATSRAGTGVYEQYF
TRBJ1-1,few,NA,TRBV19,TGTGCCACCAAACCTCCCTACTCGGGAGCTTTCTTT,CATKPPYSGAFF
TRBJ2-2,NA,NA,TRBV5-1,TGCGCCAGCAGCCCCGAGGGTCTTCGGACCGGGGAGCTGTTTTTT,CASSPEGLRTGELFF
TRBJ1-6,few,NA,TRBV28,TGTGCCAGCAGTCACTGGACAGTCGGTAATTCACCCCTCCACTTT,CASSHWTVGNSPLHF
TRBJ2-3,few,NA,TRBV18,TGTGCCAGCTCACCGGGACACTACAGCACAGATACGCAGTATTTT,CASSPGHYSTDTQYF
TRBJ2-1,NA,NA,TRBV18,TGTGCCAGCTCACCAGGGGGCGGTGACTGGGGTGAGCAGTTCTTC,CASSPGGGDWGEQFF
TRBJ1-1,once,NA,TRBV2,TGTGCCAGCAGTGAGACAGGCACGAACACTGAAGCTTTCTTT,CASSETGTNTEAFF
TRBJ2-3,NA,TRBD2,TRBV10-1,TGCGCCAGCAGTGTAGCGGGTACGCAGTATTTT,CASSVAGTQYF
TRBJ2-3,NA,TRBD1,TRBV28,TGTGCCAATTCGGACAGGGTCACAGATACGCAGTATTTT,CANSDRVTDTQYF
TRBJ2-7,NA,TRBD1,TRBV14,TGTGCCAGCAGTCACCTCGGAACAGGGGGCGCGGACGAGCAGTACTTC,CASSHLGTGGADEQYF
TRBJ2-7,few,TRBD1,TRBV29-1,TGCAGCGTTGTAAGGGACAGGGCCTCCCACGAGCAGTACTTC,CSVVRDRASHEQYF
TRBJ2-7,NA,TRBD2,TRBV11-1,TGTGCCAGCAGCTTAGGACGGACTAGCGGGGGCTCCTACGAGCAGTACTTC,CASSLGRTSGGSYEQYF
TRBJ1-1,NA,NA,TRBV2,TGTGCCAGCACCTTTACAGTAATGAACACTGAAGCTTTCTTT,CASTFTVMNTEAFF
TRBJ1-2,NA,NA,TRBV15,TGTGCCACCAGCAGAGATACAGGCAAGGGTGGCTACACCTTC,CATSRDTGKGGYTF
TRBJ2-5,NA,NA,TRBV7-2,TGTGCCAGCAGCCTACGAGTCTCCCAAGAGACCCAGTACTTC,CASSLRVSQETQYF
TRBJ2-2,NA,NA,TRBV7-3,TGTGCCAGCAGCTTAGAAGCAGGCCCGGGAGGGGAGCTGTTTTTT,CASSLEAGPGGELFF
TRBJ2-7,few,NA,TRBV18,TGTGCCAGCTCACTCACAGTAAGCTCCTACGAGCAGTACTTC,CASSLTVSSYEQYF
TRBJ2-1,NA,NA,TRBV7-2,TGTGCCAGCAGCTTATTGGTGAGTGGTAATGAGCAGTTCTTC,CASSLLVSGNEQFF
TRBJ1-2,NA,NA,TRBV5-6,TGTGCCAGCAGCCGACAGGATAAGAGCTACACCTTC,CASSRQDKSYTF
TRBJ2-1,few,TRBD2,TRBV4-3,TGCGCCAGCAGCCAAGGCCTAGCGGGGTCCTACAATGAGCAGTTCTTC,CASSQGLAGSYNEQFF